The 21 T cell receptor beta chains reported below all come from one sample, sequenced in a study of T-cell reconstitution after alpha-beta-depleted transplantation in children. A TCRbeta library incorporating unique molecular identifiers was prepared. TCRdb called the PCR reads again in MiXCR, with one record for every CDR3 protein. The sample records roughly 220,000 distinct CDR3 sequences, 9.7% being singletons. This sample comprised PBMCs from the stem cell graft donor, obtained from the stem cell graft. These receptors originate from a human donor who donated a stem cell graft to a child with SCID.

This clonotype was counted many times. J is TRBJ2-2 and V is TRBV10-2; 7 positions agree with TRBD2. Germline loops: CDR1 WSHSY, CDR2 SAAADI. This CDR3 is built from 16 residues. Germline trimming cut 6 bases from V and 6 bases from J; bases unmatched to any gene: 13. The CDR3 spells CASRDTGTTIAGELFF. The CDR3 nucleotides read TGCGCCAGCAGAGATACCGGGACTACGATTGCCGGGGAGCTGTTTTTT.

In its sample, this clonotype was seen many times. V usage is TRBV20-1 and J usage is TRBJ1-4; D gene unclear. Deletions cut 6 bases from V and 3 bases from J, with 11 bases between. The CDR3 covers 13 residues. The germline CDR1 and CDR2 sequences are DFQATT and SNEGSKA (reference sequence). The chain's CDR3 is CSAPVAANEKLFF. The CDR3 nucleotides read TGCAGTGCCCCGGTAGCGGCTAATGAAAAACTGTTTTTT.

This clonotype showed up many times. V gene TRBV2 combines with J gene TRBJ1-4; D unclear. The CDR3 is 15 amino acids. Germline loops: CDR1 SNHLY, CDR2 FYNNEI. V lost 4 bases and J 0 bases, leaving 9 bases between the germline ends. The CDR3 region is CASSGSASTNEKLFF. The CDR3 DNA is TGTGCCAGCAGTGGATCAGCGTCAACTAATGAAAAACTGTTTTTT.

This clonotype was observed a few times. The V call is TRBV6-1, the J call TRBJ2-2; 10 positions agree with TRBD1. J lost 6 bases, V lost 6 bases, and 10 bases had no gene match. Germline assignment: CDR1 MNHNS and CDR2 SASEGT. This CDR3 has 16 amino acids. CDR3 bases: TGTGCCAGCAGGCGGGTCGGGACAGGGGAATCCGGGGAGCTGTTTTTT. Its translation is CASRRVGTGESGELFF.

This clonotype was recorded at least ten times. The chain joins TRBV27 to TRBJ1-5; D is unclear. Trimming took 4 bases from V and 2 from J, leaving 12 bases between them. Germline V lookup: CDR1 MNHEY, CDR2 SMNVEV (reference sequence). The CDR3 extends over 15 amino acids. CDR3 in DNA: TGTGCCAGCAGTTCCCGGTCGTCTGGCAATCAGCCCCAGCATTTT. Its translation: CASSSRSSGNQPQHF.

This clonotype was recorded at least ten times. The chain links TRBV20-1 to TRBJ1-1; 10 bases are a match to TRBD1. V was clipped by 6 bases and J by 6 bases; unmatched bases: 4. This CDR3 comprises 12 residues. Germline assignment: CDR1 DFQATT and CDR2 SNEGSKA (reference sequence). DNA of the CDR3: TGCAGTGCGGCTGGGACAGGGGCTGAAGCTTTCTTT. It encodes CSAAGTGAEAFF.

This clonotype was seen at least ten times. The chain links TRBV5-1 to TRBJ2-7; 9 bases map to TRBD2. Germline V gene sequence: CDR1 SGHRS, CDR2 YFSETQ. Losses at the gene ends were 1 base for V and 5 bases for J; bases not matched to a gene: 10. The CDR3 loop spans 16 amino acids. In DNA, the CDR3 is TGCGCCAGCAGCTTGTTAGCGGGGGAATACCCGAACGAGCAGTACTTC. Translation: CASSLLAGEYPNEQYF. Supplemented by reference TRBV5-1 and TRBJ2-7, the full variable domain reads KAGVTQTPRYLIKTRGQQVTLSCSPISGHRSVSWYQQTPGQGLQFLFEYFSETQRNKGNFPGRFSGRQFSNSRSEMNVSTLELGDSALYLCASSLLAGEYPNEQYFGPGTRLTVT.

This clonotype came up many times. The V and J genes are TRBV20-1 and TRBJ1-6; D remains ambiguous. V dropped 6 bases and J dropped 8 bases, with 17 bases sitting between them. Germline V gene sequence: CDR1 DFQATT, CDR2 SNEGSKA (reference sequence). CDR3 length equals 14 residues. CDR3 sequence reads: CSAPPAGEHSPLHF. CDR3 DNA: TGCAGTGCCCCTCCAGCTGGAGAGCATTCACCCCTCCACTTT.

This clonotype was detected ten times or more. V usage is TRBV5-1 and J usage is TRBJ2-7; D might be TRBD1 (6 bases). Trimming cost V 0 bases and J 1 base, with 11 bases left between them. From germline, CDR1 is SGHRS and CDR2 YFSETQ. CDR3 length equals 15 residues. In DNA, the CDR3 is TGCGCCAGCAGCTTGGAGCCAGGGGTGTCCTACGAGCAGTACTTC. The encoded protein is CASSLEPGVSYEQYF.

This clonotype was observed many times. The gene calls are TRBV12-3 or TRBV12-4 and TRBJ1-1, with 11 bases aligning to TRBD1. This CDR3 spans 16 amino acids. The ends lost 3 bases at V and 1 base at J; junction bases unmatched: 4. The CDR3 region has the DNA TGTGCCAGCAGTTTCTGGACAGGGGGCCAGAACACTGAAGCTTTCTTT. Its protein is CASSFWTGGQNTEAFF.

This clonotype was picked up many times. The chain links TRBV20-1 to TRBJ2-5; D not resolved. The CDR3 is 13 residues long. The V end lost 7 bases, the J end lost 4 bases, and 16 bases lay between the germline ends. The germline V gene has CDR1 DFQATT and CDR2 SNEGSKA (reference sequence). CDR3 sequence reads: CSGVSTRAETQYF. The CDR3 region has the DNA TGCAGTGGCGTCTCGACGCGCGCAGAGACCCAGTACTTC.

This clonotype was recorded many times. The CDR3 is CAISEGNMNTEAFF. The CDR3 region has the DNA TGTGCCATCAGTGAGGGGAACATGAACACTGAAGCTTTCTTT. The V call is TRBV10-3, the J call TRBJ1-1; D uncertain. The germline CDR1 and CDR2 sequences are ENHRY and SYGVKD. CDR3 length: 14 residues. V gave up 2 bases and J gave up 0 bases, with 7 bases separating them.

This clonotype has ten or more counts. The rearrangement uses TRBV15 and TRBJ2-1; D is undetermined. In germline, CDR1 is LNHNV, CDR2 YYDKDF (reference sequence). The V end lost 0 bases, the J end lost 9 bases, and 12 bases lay between the germline ends. The CDR3 extends over 14 amino acids. The CDR3 coding sequence is TGTGCCACCAGCAGAGATCTCCTGGGTGGTGAGCAGTTCTTC. It is translated as CATSRDLLGGEQFF.

This clonotype has a single count. A single base separates this from a much larger clone, so it may be a read error. Likely a read error: the CDR3 ends without its conserved phenylalanine or tryptophan. The rearrangement uses TRBV29-1 and TRBJ2-7; TRBD2 might be the D (6 bases). The germline gives CDR1 SQVTM, CDR2 ANQGSEA. CDR3 size: 12 residues. Trimming stripped 4 bases from V and 3 bases from J, with 10 bases between. The CDR3 nucleotides are TGCAGCGTTGTTGTGGGGGGCTACGAGCAGTACTCC. It encodes CSVVVGGYEQYS.

This clonotype was detected ten times or more. The J gene is TRBJ2-6, the V gene TRBV5-1; 11 bases line up with TRBD1. The CDR3 covers 20 residues. J gave up 0 bases and V 5 bases, and 13 bases lay outside the gene matches. Germline values: CDR1 SGHRS, CDR2 YFSETQ. As DNA, the CDR3 is TGCGCCAGCAGAGGGACAGGGGGTCCAACTTTTTCCTCTGGGGCCAACGTCCTGACTTTC. This sequence encodes CASRGTGGPTFSSGANVLTF.

This clonotype was recorded many times. J is TRBJ2-2 and V is TRBV5-1, with D maybe TRBD1 (6 bases). V was trimmed by 0 bases and J by 5 bases, leaving 14 bases between them. The germline V gene encodes CDR1 SGHRS and CDR2 YFSETQ. CDR3 length: 16 amino acids. The CDR3 spells CASSLGNTGNTGELFF. The CDR3 DNA reads TGCGCCAGCAGCTTGGGGAACACAGGGAATACCGGGGAGCTGTTTTTT.

This clonotype was recorded at least ten times. V and J are TRBV20-1 and TRBJ2-5; 8 bases are a match to TRBD2. The CDR3 is 14 amino acids. The germline V gene has CDR1 DFQATT and CDR2 SNEGSKA (reference sequence). Germline trimming cut 7 bases from V and 2 bases from J; bases unmatched to any gene: 9. For the CDR3, the DNA is TGCAGTGGTGCCCCCGGGGGGGGGCAAGAGACCCAGTACTTC. The encoded protein is CSGAPGGGQETQYF.

As concerns this clonotype: A read error is possible here, since a much larger clone lies one base away. The CDR3 coding sequence is TGCAGTGCTAGCCCGGACAGGGAGGGTCACCCCCAGCATTTT. Its translation: CSASPDREGHPQHF. The chain joins TRBV20-1 to TRBJ1-5; 8 nucleotides line up with TRBD1. Germline CDR1 reads DFQATT; CDR2 reads SNEGSKA (reference sequence). Trimming removed 3 bases from V and 10 bases from J; junction bases left unmatched: 11. The CDR3 has 14 residues.

This clonotype has a count of ten or more. This chain links TRBV20-1 with TRBJ2-7; D possibly matches TRBD1 or TRBD2 (5 bases each). V lost 0 bases and J lost 4, with 13 bases in between. Germline assignment: CDR1 DFQATT and CDR2 SNEGSKA (reference sequence). This CDR3 comprises 14 residues. The CDR3 region is CSARDSVRGYEQYF. For the CDR3, the DNA is TGCAGTGCTAGAGATAGTGTGAGGGGTTACGAGCAGTACTTC.

This clonotype was counted at least ten times. V and J are TRBV20-1 and TRBJ2-1, with 8 nucleotides matching TRBD2. The V and J ends lost 6 bases and 0 bases, in that order; junction bases with no gene match: 10. Germline V lookup: CDR1 DFQATT, CDR2 SNEGSKA (reference sequence). CDR3 length: 16 amino acids. Here the CDR3 reads CSATIAGRSSYNEQFF. The CDR3, as DNA: TGCAGTGCAACAATAGCGGGGCGAAGCTCCTACAATGAGCAGTTCTTC.

This clonotype was observed at least ten times. This chain uses TRBV28 with TRBJ2-2; D possibly corresponds to TRBD1 (5 bases). V gave up 5 bases and J gave up 2 bases, with 12 bases separating them. This CDR3 comprises 15 residues. Germline CDR1 reads MDHEN; CDR2 reads SYDVKM. The CDR3: CASSPAGINTGELFF. The DNA of the CDR3 is TGTGCCAGCAGTCCGGCAGGGATAAACACCGGGGAGCTGTTTTTT.